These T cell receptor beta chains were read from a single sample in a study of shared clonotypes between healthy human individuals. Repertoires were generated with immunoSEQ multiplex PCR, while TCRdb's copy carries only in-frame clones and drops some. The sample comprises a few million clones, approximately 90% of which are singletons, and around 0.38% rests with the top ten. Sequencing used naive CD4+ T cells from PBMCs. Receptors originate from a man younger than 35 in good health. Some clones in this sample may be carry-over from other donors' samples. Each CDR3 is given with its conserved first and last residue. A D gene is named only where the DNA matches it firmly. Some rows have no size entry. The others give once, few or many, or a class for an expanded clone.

CASSDPGQVNPAFF | TGCGCCAGCAGCGACCCGGGACAAGTTAATCCCGCTTTCTTT | TRBJ1-1 | . | TRBV5-1 | .
CASSDRYNEQFF | TGTGCCAGCAGTGACAGATACAATGAGCAGTTCTTC | TRBJ2-1 | . | TRBV25-1 | .
CASSLSGSGEETQYF | TGTGCCAGCAGTCTCAGCGGGAGTGGGGAAGAGACCCAGTACTTC | TRBJ2-5 | TRBD2 | TRBV6-5 | .
CASSPDGPSYNEQFF | TGTGCCAGCAGCCCAGACGGGCCCTCCTACAATGAGCAGTTCTTC | TRBJ2-1 | . | TRBV5-6 | .
CASSRGVGGYTF | TGTGCCAGCAGCAGGGGAGTAGGAGGCTACACCTTC | TRBJ1-2 | . | TRBV28 | .
CASSRVTEAFF | TGTGCCAGCAGCAGGGTCACTGAAGCTTTCTTT | TRBJ1-1 | . | TRBV7-2 | few
CASSTLRQGYEQFF | TGTGCCAGTAGTACCCTAAGACAGGGATATGAGCAGTTCTTC | TRBJ2-1 | TRBD1 | TRBV19 | .
CASSPGQKFQETQYF | TGTGCCAGCAGCCCGGGTCAAAAGTTCCAAGAGACCCAGTACTTC | TRBJ2-5 | . | TRBV5-8 | .
CASSPGTPQETQYF | TGTGCCAGCTCACCAGGGACACCTCAAGAGACCCAGTACTTC | TRBJ2-5 | . | TRBV18 | .
CASSEGREGWTPFF | TGTGCCAGCAGTGAAGGCAGGGAGGGATGGACTCCATTTTTT | TRBJ1-4 | . | TRBV6-1 | .
CASWGIGKEKLFF | TGTGCCAGTTGGGGGATCGGAAAAGAAAAACTGTTTTTT | TRBJ1-4 | . | TRBV28 | .
CASSIWGTEANYGYTF | TGTGCCAGTAGTATTTGGGGGACGGAAGCTAACTATGGCTACACCTTC | TRBJ1-2 | . | TRBV19 | .
CASSLSLPNTEAFF | TGCGCCAGCAGCTTGTCGCTACCGAACACTGAAGCTTTCTTT | TRBJ1-1 | . | TRBV5-1 | .
CASSQRGGASYNEQFF | TGTGCCAGCAGCCAGCGGGGCGGAGCCTCCTACAATGAGCAGTTCTTC | TRBJ2-1 | TRBD2 | TRBV11-2 | .
CATSGDRVSGNTIYF | TGTGCCACCAGCGGAGACAGGGTCTCTGGAAACACCATATATTTT | TRBJ1-3 | TRBD1 | TRBV15 | .
CASQLYNEQAFF | TGTGCCAGTCAGCTATATAACGAACAAGCTTTCTTT | TRBJ1-1 | . | TRBV2 | .
CASSLGALSGRSGELFF | TGCGCCAGCAGCTTGGGAGCCCTCAGCGGGAGGTCCGGGGAGCTGTTTTTT | TRBJ2-2 | TRBD2 | TRBV5-1 | .
CSARDLAGYTF | TGCAGTGCTAGAGACCTAGCTGGCTACACCTTC | TRBJ1-2 | . | TRBV20-1 | .
CASSGGVLTYEQYF | TGTGCCAGCAGTGGGGGGGTACTCACCTACGAGCAGTACTTC | TRBJ2-7 | . | TRBV2 | .
CASGQGRGGSYNEQFF | TGTGCTAGTGGCCAAGGTCGGGGAGGGTCCTACAATGAGCAGTTCTTC | TRBJ2-1 | TRBD2 | TRBV12-5 | .
CASSTHGPNTEAFF | TGTGCCAGCAGTACCCATGGCCCGAACACTGAAGCTTTCTTT | TRBJ1-1 | . | TRBV28 | .
CASSLPTGWGRWTGELFF | TGTGCCAGCAGTTTACCAACCGGGTGGGGGCGGTGGACCGGGGAGCTGTTTTTT | TRBJ2-2 | . | TRBV27 | .
CASSLGLDRDYEQYF | TGTGCCAGCAGCTTAGGTCTGGACAGGGACTACGAGCAGTACTTC | TRBJ2-7 | TRBD1 | TRBV11-3 | .
CASSRTPDYTDTQYF | TGTGCCAGCAGTAGAACGCCCGACTACACAGATACGCAGTATTTT | TRBJ2-3 | . | TRBV25-1 | .
CASGGFSYEQYF | TGTGCCAGCGGGGGGTTCTCCTACGAGCAGTACTTC | TRBJ2-7 | . | TRBV28 | .
CATSRDRGDEQYF | TGTGCCACCAGCAGAGACAGGGGGGACGAGCAGTACTTC | TRBJ2-7 | . | TRBV15 | .
CASSPFFVRAGANVLTF | TGTGCCAGCAGCCCCTTTTTTGTTAGGGCTGGGGCCAACGTCCTGACTTTC | TRBJ2-6 | . | TRBV12-1 | .
CASSSLGDYGYTF | TGTGCCAGCAGCTCCCTTGGGGACTATGGCTACACCTTC | TRBJ1-2 | . | TRBV7-3 | .
CASSALGQPQHF | TGTGCCAGCAGCGCCCTAGGGCAGCCCCAGCATTTT | TRBJ1-5 | . | TRBV7-9 | .
CASSLDRYSGNTIYF | TGCGCCAGCAGCTTGGATAGGTACTCTGGAAACACCATATATTTT | TRBJ1-3 | . | TRBV5-1 | .
CASSEQNPRDTQYF | TGTGCCAGCAGCGAGCAGAATCCCCGGGATACGCAGTATTTT | TRBJ2-3 | . | TRBV6-1 | .
CASSPGLATDTQYF | TGTGCCAGCAGCCCAGGACTAGCAACAGATACGCAGTATTTT | TRBJ2-3 | TRBD2 | TRBV7-2 | .
CASSYGLEHTEAFF | TGTGCCAGCAGTTACGGGCTTGAACACACTGAAGCTTTCTTT | TRBJ1-1 | . | TRBV6-5 | once
CASSGAWDRVNEQYF | TGTGCCAGCAGCGGTGCCTGGGACAGGGTCAACGAGCAGTACTTC | TRBJ2-7 | TRBD1 | TRBV7-6 | .
CASSKEVPKLEQYF | TGTGCCAGCAGCAAAGAAGTGCCGAAGTTGGAGCAGTACTTC | TRBJ2-7 | . | TRBV21-1 | .
CASSLALSSPQHF | TGTGCCAGCAGCTTAGCTTTATCGAGCCCCCAGCATTTT | TRBJ1-5 | . | TRBV7-2 | .
CASLGGLVYAEAFF | TGTGCCTCCCTTGGGGGCTTAGTTTACGCTGAAGCTTTCTTT | TRBJ1-1 | . | TRBV28 | .
CASSIGNRQGADTQYF | TGTGCCAGTAGTATTGGAAATCGGCAGGGGGCAGATACGCAGTATTTT | TRBJ2-3 | TRBD1 | TRBV19 | .
CASRRGAMRPGANVLTF | TGTGCCAGCAGGCGGGGGGCGATGAGGCCCGGGGCCAACGTCCTGACTTTC | TRBJ2-6 | TRBD2 | TRBV28 | .
CASSPSGTRTDTQYF | TGCGCCAGCAGCCCGTCCGGGACAAGGACAGATACGCAGTATTTT | TRBJ2-3 | . | TRBV5-1 | .
CASSNTRDEQYF | TGCGCCAGCAGCAACACAAGAGACGAGCAGTACTTC | TRBJ2-7 | . | TRBV5-1 | .
CASSESQSTDTQYF | TGTGCCAGCAGTGAATCCCAGAGCACAGATACGCAGTATTTT | TRBJ2-3 | . | TRBV6-1 | .
CAGRLAGANEQFF | TGTGCCGGCCGACTAGCGGGAGCGAATGAGCAGTTCTTC | TRBJ2-1 | TRBD2 | TRBV6-1 | .
CSVEVKWGQLETQYF | TGCAGCGTTGAAGTAAAGTGGGGGCAGTTAGAGACCCAGTACTTC | TRBJ2-5 | . | TRBV29-1 | once
CASRGRVYEQYF | TGTGCCAGCAGGGGACGCGTATACGAGCAGTACTTC | TRBJ2-7 | . | TRBV28 | .